This TCR beta chain was sequenced during a study of shared clonotypes between healthy human individuals. Study results and caveats: Clonotypes not shared had lower generation probabilities than those common to all four donors.

Clones were sequenced by immunoSEQ multiplex PCR, and TCRdb holds only the in-frame ones, with some missing. The sample has around 2,000,000 clones, about 95% seen once. As regards this clone: Antigen unknown.

Naive CD8 cells, CD45RO-negative and positively selected for CCR7, excluded terminally differentiated effector memory CD45RA+ cells. This clonotype originated in a young man in good health. Sequencing used naive CD8+ T cells sorted from blood.

CDR3: CASSRLGLAGGLGQFF. In DNA form, the CDR3 reads TGTGCCAGCAGCCGGCTAGGACTAGCGGGAGGGCTGGGGCAGTTCTTC. V and J are TRBV27 and TRBJ2-1; 15 bases line up with TRBD2. The CDR3 is made up of 16 amino acids. Per germline, CDR1 MNHEY and CDR2 SMNVEV (reference sequence). V lost 6 bases, J lost 12 bases, and 12 bases stayed unmatched.